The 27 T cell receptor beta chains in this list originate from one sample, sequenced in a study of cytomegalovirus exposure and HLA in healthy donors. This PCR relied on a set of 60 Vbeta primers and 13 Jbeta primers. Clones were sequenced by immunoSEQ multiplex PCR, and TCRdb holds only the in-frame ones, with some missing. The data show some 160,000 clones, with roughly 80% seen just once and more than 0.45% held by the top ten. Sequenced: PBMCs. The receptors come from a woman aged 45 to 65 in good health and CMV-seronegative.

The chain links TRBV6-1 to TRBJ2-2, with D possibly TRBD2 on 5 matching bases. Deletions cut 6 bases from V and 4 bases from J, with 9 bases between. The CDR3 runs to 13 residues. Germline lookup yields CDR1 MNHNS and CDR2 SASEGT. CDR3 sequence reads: CASREGFTGELFF. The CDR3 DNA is TGTGCCAGCAGAGAGGGATTCACCGGGGAGCTGTTTTTT.

DNA of the CDR3: TGTGCCAGCAGCCAAGTATCGGGACTAGCAGTCTACGAGCAGTACTTC. Translated, it gives CASSQVSGLAVYEQYF. This chain uses TRBV4-2 with TRBJ2-7, with 9 bases matching TRBD2. V shed 1 base, J shed 3 bases, and the junction held 7 bases outside the gene matches. The CDR3 is 16 residues long. CDR1 is LGHNA and CDR2 is YNFKEQ in the germline V gene.

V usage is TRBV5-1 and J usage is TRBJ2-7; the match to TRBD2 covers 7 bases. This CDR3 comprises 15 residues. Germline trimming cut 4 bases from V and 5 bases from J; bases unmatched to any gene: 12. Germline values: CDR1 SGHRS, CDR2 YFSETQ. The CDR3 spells CASSPYERGKDEQYF. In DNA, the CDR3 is TGCGCCAGCAGCCCGTATGAGCGGGGAAAGGACGAGCAGTACTTC.

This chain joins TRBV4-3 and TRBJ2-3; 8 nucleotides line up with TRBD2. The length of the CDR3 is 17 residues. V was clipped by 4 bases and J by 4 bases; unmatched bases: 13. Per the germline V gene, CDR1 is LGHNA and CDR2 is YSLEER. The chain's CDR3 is CASSPGGGQGGADTQYF. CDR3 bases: TGCGCCAGCAGCCCCGGGGGGGGGCAGGGAGGGGCAGATACGCAGTATTTT.

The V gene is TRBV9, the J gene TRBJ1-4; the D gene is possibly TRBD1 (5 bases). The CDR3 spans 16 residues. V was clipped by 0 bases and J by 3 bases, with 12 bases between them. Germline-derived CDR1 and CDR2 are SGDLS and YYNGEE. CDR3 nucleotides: TGTGCCAGCAGCGTAGGTCAGGGCATAGCTAATGAAAAACTGTTTTTT. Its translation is CASSVGQGIANEKLFF.

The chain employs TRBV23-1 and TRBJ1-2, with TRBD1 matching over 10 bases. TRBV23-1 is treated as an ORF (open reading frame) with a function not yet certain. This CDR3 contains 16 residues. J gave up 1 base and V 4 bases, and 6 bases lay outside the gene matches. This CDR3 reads CASSPRTGGLNYGYTF. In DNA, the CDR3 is TGCGCCAGCAGTCCCAGGACAGGGGGTCTTAACTATGGCTACACCTTC.

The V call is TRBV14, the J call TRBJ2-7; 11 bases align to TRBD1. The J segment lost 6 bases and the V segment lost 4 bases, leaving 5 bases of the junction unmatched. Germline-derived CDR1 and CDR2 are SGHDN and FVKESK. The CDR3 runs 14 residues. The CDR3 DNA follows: TGTGCCAGCAGCCGTACTGGACAGGGGGCCGAGCAGTACTTC. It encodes CASSRTGQGAEQYF.

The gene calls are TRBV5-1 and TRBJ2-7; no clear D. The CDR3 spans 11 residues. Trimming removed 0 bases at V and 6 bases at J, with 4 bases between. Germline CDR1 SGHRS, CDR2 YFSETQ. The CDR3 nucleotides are TGCGCCAGCAGCTTGGATAGCGAGCAGTACTTC. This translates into CASSLDSEQYF.

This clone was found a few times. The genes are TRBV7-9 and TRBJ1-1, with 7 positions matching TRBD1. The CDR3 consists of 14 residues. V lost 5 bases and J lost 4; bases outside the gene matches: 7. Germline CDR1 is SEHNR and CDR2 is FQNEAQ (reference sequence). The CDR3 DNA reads TGTGCCAGCAGCCAAATGGGGACAGTCACTGAAGCTTTCTTT. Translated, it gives CASSQMGTVTEAFF.

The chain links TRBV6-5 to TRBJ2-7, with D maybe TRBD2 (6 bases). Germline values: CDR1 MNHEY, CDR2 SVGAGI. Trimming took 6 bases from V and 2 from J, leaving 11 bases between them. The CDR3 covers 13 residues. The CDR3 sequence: CASRGDWPYEQYF. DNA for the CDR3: TGTGCCAGCAGGGGGGACTGGCCCTACGAGCAGTACTTC.

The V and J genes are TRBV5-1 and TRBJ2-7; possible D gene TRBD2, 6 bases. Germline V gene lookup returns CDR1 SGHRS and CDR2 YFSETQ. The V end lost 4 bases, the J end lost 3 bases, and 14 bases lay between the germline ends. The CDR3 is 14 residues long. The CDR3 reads CASSDQGGHYEQYF. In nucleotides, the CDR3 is TGCGCCAGCAGCGATCAGGGAGGACACTACGAGCAGTACTTC.

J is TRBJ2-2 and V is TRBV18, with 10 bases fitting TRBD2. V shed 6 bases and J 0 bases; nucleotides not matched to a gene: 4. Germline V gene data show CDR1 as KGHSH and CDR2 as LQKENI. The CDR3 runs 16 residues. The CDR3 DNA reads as TGTGCCAGCTCCCAGCGGGAGGGGACGAACACCGGGGAGCTGTTTTTT. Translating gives CASSQREGTNTGELFF.

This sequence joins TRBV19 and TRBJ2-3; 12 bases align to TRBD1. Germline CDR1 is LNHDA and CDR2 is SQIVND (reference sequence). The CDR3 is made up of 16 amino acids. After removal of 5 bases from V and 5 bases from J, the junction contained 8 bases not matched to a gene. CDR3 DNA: TGTGCCAGTAGTGTCCAGGGACAGGGGGCTGGAGATACGCAGTATTTT. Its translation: CASSVQGQGAGDTQYF.

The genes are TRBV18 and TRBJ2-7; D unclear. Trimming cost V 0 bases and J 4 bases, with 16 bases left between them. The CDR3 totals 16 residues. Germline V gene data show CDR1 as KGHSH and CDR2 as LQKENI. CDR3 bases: TGTGCCAGCTCACCACCGGGTACAGACCCGATTTACGAGCAGTACTTC. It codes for CASSPPGTDPIYEQYF.

CDR3 nucleotides: TGCGCCAGCAGCTTGGCCGTGACAGGGGTTTATTCACCCCTCCACTTT. This codes for CASSLAVTGVYSPLHF. V gene TRBV5-1 combines with J gene TRBJ1-6, with TRBD1 identical over 8 bases. The CDR3 sequence is 16 residues long. The germline V gene has CDR1 SGHRS and CDR2 YFSETQ. Losses at the gene ends were 0 bases for V and 8 bases for J; bases not matched to a gene: 7. Variable domain in full (rest from reference TRBV5-1 and TRBJ1-6): KAGVTQTPRYLIKTRGQQVTLSCSPISGHRSVSWYQQTPGQGLQFLFEYFSETQRNKGNFPGRFSGRQFSNSRSEMNVSTLELGDSALYLCASSLAVTGVYSPLHFGNGTRLTVT.

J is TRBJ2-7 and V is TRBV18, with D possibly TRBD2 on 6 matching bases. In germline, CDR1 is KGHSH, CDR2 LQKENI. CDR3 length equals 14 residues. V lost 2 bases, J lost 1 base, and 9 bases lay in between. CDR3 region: CASSPKRASYEQYF. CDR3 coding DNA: TGTGCCAGCTCACCAAAGCGGGCATCCTACGAGCAGTACTTC.

This chain's CDR3 is CASSQGRGELFF. For the CDR3, the DNA is TGTGCCAGCAGCCAAGGACGAGGAGAGCTGTTTTTT. This rearrangement joins TRBV14 to TRBJ2-2, with no clear D. Trimming removed 1 base at V and 11 bases at J, with 8 bases between. Germline CDR1 SGHDN, CDR2 FVKESK. The CDR3 runs 12 residues.

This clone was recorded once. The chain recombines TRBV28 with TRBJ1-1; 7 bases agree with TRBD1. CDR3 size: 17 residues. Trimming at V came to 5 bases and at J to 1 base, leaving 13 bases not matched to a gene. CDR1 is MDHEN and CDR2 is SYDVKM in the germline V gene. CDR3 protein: CASSPRRGGKRNTEAFF. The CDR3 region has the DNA TGTGCCAGCAGTCCACGGAGAGGGGGCAAACGGAACACTGAAGCTTTCTTT.

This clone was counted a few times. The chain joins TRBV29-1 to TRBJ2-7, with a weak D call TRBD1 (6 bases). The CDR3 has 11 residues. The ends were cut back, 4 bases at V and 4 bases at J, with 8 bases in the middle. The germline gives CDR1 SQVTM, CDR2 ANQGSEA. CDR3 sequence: CSVADRYEQYF. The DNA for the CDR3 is TGCAGCGTTGCAGACAGGTACGAGCAGTACTTC.

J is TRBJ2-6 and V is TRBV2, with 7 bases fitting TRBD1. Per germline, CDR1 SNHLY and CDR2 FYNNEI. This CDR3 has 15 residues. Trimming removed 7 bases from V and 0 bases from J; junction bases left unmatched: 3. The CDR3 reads CASTRDSSGANVLTF. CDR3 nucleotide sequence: TGTGCCAGCACCCGGGACAGCTCTGGGGCCAACGTCCTGACTTTC. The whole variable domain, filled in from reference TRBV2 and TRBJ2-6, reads EPEVTQTPSHQVTQMGQEVILRCVPISNHLYFYWYRQILGQKVEFLVSFYNNEISEKSEIFDDQFSVERPDGSNFTLKIRSTKLEDSAMYFCASTRDSSGANVLTFGAGSRLTVL.

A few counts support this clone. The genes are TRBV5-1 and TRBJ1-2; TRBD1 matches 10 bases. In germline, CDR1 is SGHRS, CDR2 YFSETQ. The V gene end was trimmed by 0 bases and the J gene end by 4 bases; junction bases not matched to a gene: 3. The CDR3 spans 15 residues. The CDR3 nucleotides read TGCGCCAGCAGCTTGGATCGGACAGGGGGCTATGGCTACACCTTC. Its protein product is CASSLDRTGGYGYTF.

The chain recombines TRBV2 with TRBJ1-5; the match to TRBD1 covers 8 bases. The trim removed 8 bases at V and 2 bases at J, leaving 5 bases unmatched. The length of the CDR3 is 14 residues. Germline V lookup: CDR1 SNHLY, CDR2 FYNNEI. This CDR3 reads CASGEQGGNQPQHF. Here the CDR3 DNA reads TGTGCCAGCGGGGAACAGGGGGGCAATCAGCCCCAGCATTTT.

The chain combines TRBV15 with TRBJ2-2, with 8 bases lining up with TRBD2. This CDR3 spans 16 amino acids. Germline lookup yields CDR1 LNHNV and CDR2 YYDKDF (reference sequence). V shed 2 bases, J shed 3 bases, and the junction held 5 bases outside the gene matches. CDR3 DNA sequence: TGTGCCACCAGCAGAAATAGCGGGACTCACACCGGGGAGCTGTTTTTT. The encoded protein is CATSRNSGTHTGELFF.

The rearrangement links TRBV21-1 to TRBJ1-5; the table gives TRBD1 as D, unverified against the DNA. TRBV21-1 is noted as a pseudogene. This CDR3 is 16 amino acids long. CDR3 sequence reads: CASSAQGSAQDQPQHF. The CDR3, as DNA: TGTGCCAGCAGCGCACAGGGTTCTGCCCAGGATCAGCCCCAGCATTTT.

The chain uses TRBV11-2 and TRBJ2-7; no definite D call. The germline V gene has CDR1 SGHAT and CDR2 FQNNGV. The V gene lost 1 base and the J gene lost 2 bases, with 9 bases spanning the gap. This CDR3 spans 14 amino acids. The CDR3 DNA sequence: TGTGCCAGCAGCTTAGCACAGAAGACCTACGAGCAGTACTTC. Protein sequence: CASSLAQKTYEQYF.

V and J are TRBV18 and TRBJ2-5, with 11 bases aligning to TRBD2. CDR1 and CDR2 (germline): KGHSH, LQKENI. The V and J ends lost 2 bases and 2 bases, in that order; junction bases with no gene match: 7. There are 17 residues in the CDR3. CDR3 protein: CASSPTILAGGQETQYF. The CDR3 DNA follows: TGTGCCAGCTCACCAACTATTCTAGCGGGGGGTCAAGAGACCCAGTACTTC.

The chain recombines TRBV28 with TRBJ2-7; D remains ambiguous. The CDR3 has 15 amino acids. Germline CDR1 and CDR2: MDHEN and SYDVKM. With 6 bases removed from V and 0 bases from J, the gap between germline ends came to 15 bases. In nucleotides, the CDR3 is TGTGCCAGCAGCTCCGCCTCCTCAGACTCCTACGAGCAGTACTTC. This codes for CASSSASSDSYEQYF.